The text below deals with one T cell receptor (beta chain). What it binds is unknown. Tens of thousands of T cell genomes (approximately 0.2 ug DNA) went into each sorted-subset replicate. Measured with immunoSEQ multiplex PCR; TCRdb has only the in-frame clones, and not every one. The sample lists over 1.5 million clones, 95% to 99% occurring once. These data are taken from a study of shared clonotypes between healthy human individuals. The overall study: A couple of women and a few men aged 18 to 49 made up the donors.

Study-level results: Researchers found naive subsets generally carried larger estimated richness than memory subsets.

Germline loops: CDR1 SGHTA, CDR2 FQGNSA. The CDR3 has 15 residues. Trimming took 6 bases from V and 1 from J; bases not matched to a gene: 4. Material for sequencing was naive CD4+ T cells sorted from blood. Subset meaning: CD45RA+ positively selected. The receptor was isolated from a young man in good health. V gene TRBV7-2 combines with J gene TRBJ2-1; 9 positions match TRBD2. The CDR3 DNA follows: TGTGCCAGCAGAACGGGACTAGCTTCCTACAATGAGCAGTTCTTC. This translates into CASRTGLASYNEQFF.